This T cell receptor beta chain was captured by sequencing in a study of tumor-infiltrating lymphocytes in localized non-small cell lung cancer (dated by TCRdb to the early 2020s). About the study as a whole: The cohort covered several histologies, both smokers and never-smokers, and patients whose samples were collected after neoadjuvant chemotherapy. From each patient came resected tumor tissue plus uninvolved lung tissue from that same patient, and the uninvolved lung tissue was described as non-adjacent to the tumor. Flow cytometry, multiplex immunofluorescence, RNA-seq, exome sequencing and proteomics were applied to the same patients as TCR sequencing, which was one of several integrated assays. In total, the ICON cohort consisted of over a hundred surgical patients with localized non-small cell lung cancer who had their tumors resected. A total of around 50 patients were included in the paired tumor versus uninvolved lung comparison of immunoSEQ T-cell fraction. What the work shows at the level of the full study, not this receptor alone: Because different assays used different pieces of the same tissue, intratumor heterogeneity could not be separated from technical variation. Assay coverage differed among patients according to how much tissue was available, so only a subset of the cohort had TCR sequencing. No difference in TCR-derived T-cell fraction was observed between the flow cytometry-defined immunotypes IM1 (good prognosis) and IM2 (poor prognosis). Consistent with immunofluorescence CD3 counts, TCRbeta sequencing supported greater T cell infiltration in tumors than in uninvolved lung tissue.

Patient enrollment in ICON started in early 2016, and the final patient was enrolled in September 2018. In a subcohort of about 76 patients, fresh tumor and matched uninvolved tissue were collected for in-depth immune analyses, with TCR sequencing among those analyses. DNA for TCR sequencing was isolated from bulk tissue, and no cell sorting was done. The T-cell fraction in tumor and uninvolved lung tissue was obtained from TCR sequencing using the immunoSEQ assay. Concerning the study's data processing: In the survival analysis, patients were divided into a high T-cell fraction group (upper tertile) and a low T-cell fraction group (lower two tertiles), and the two groups were compared using a log-rank test. A signed-rank test was used to test differences in T-cell fraction between paired tumor and uninvolved lung samples. Held by TCRdb, this immuneACCESS table contains in-frame sequences only and omits some clones. Under half of the omission traces to an unresolved V gene where checked; the cause of the rest is unknown. The D gene and trimming were derived from the DNA, and the V and J assignments and clone size from that table. The sample yields around 5,900 clones; roughly 70% were counted once. The ten largest clones capture approximately 6% of the sample.

For CDR1 and CDR2, the germline V gene lists SGHRS and YFSETQ. From cysteine to phenylalanine, the CDR3 is 15 amino acids long. The read is trimmed to its CDR3 DNA, 45 bases read in frame from base 1. At the junction V is shortened by 0 bases and J by 6 bases; bases outside the gene matches: 7. Comment on this clone: The target of this receptor is not known. No much larger clone is present one base from it, and per-base qualities are unavailable.

The chain is made from TRBV5-1 and TRBJ2-7, and 9 junctional nucleotides match TRBD1. What was sequenced was uninvolved lung tissue not adjacent to the tumor. The sequence was obtained from a human donor with non-small cell lung cancer. CDR3 sequence: CASSLAQGAPGEQYF. The bases are TGCGCCAGCAGCTTGGCACAGGGGGCACCGGGCGAGCAGTACTTC.